The 26 T cell receptor beta chains presented below share a single source sample, sequenced in a study of T cells in Graves' hyperthyroidism and ophthalmopathy. Using RNA transcripts as the source, TCR beta CDR3 regions were amplified. The study used the HTBI primer set for a first-round RT-PCR of the TCR CDR3. TCRdb processed the multiplex PCR reads anew with MiXCR; each CDR3 protein has one entry. The sample carries about 180,000 distinct CDR3 sequences, approximately 15% recorded once. The sequenced sample was blood. The source of these receptors is a woman aged 45-65 years with Graves' hyperthyroidism.

The chain uses TRBV28 and TRBJ1-1, with TRBD1 as a possible D gene (5 bases). V shed 11 bases and J shed 4 bases, with 20 bases lying between them. Per the germline V gene, CDR1 is MDHEN and CDR2 is SYDVKM. This CDR3 region has 14 residues. The CDR3 coding sequence is TGTGCCGGGTTAGGAGGGGTCCTCGGCACTGAAGCTTTCTTT. This translates into CAGLGGVLGTEAFF.

The CDR3 nucleotides are TGTGCCATCAGTGAGTCAGACAGGGGCTATGGCTACACCTTC. It translates to CAISESDRGYGYTF. J is TRBJ1-2 and V is TRBV10-3; TRBD1 aligns across 8 bases. Losses at the gene ends were 0 bases for V and 4 bases for J; bases not matched to a gene: 1. The CDR3 has 14 amino acids. Looked up from germline, CDR1 is ENHRY and CDR2 is SYGVKD.

This clonotype appeared many times. The chain carries TRBV19 and TRBJ2-1; D remains unclear. Germline-derived CDR1 and CDR2 are LNHDA and SQIVND (reference sequence). The V end was cut by 4 bases, the J end by 0 bases, with 13 bases between. CDR3 length: 16 amino acids. The CDR3 bases are TGTGCCAGTAGTACAAGGTTCGTCAGCTCCTACAATGAGCAGTTCTTC. As protein: CASSTRFVSSYNEQFF.

This clonotype was recorded at least ten times. The rearrangement links TRBV7-2 to TRBJ2-2, with D uncertain. Deletions cut 0 bases from V and 0 bases from J, with 5 bases between. The germline V gene encodes CDR1 SGHTA and CDR2 FQGNSA. The CDR3 is 15 residues long. The CDR3, as DNA: TGTGCCAGCAGCTTAGCCAGCACGAACACCGGGGAGCTGTTTTTT. Its translation is CASSLASTNTGELFF.

This clonotype has at least ten counts. CDR3 residues: CASSQEAVGTDTQYF. The CDR3 DNA sequence: TGTGCCAGCAGCCAAGAGGCGGTTGGCACAGATACGCAGTATTTT. The chain links TRBV14 to TRBJ2-3; D remains ambiguous. CDR1 is SGHDN and CDR2 is FVKESK in the germline V gene. There are 15 residues in the CDR3. Deletions cut 0 bases from V and 1 base from J, with 8 bases between.

This clonotype was observed a few times. The chain carries TRBV5-6 and TRBJ1-2; maybe TRBD1 (5 bases). The CDR3 consists of 13 residues. Trimming took 2 bases from V and 4 from J, leaving 9 bases between them. CDR1 SGHDT and CDR2 YYEEEE come from the germline V gene. Here the CDR3 reads CASSFGGSYGYTF. DNA for the CDR3: TGTGCCAGCAGCTTCGGGGGTAGCTATGGCTACACCTTC.

In this sample, this clonotype turned up many times. The chain combines TRBV7-2 with TRBJ1-1; D may be TRBD1 (5 bases). Germline CDR1 and CDR2: SGHTA and FQGNSA. Deletions cut 3 bases from V and 1 base from J, with 9 bases between. The CDR3 has 14 amino acids. CDR3 protein: CASSFGGENTEAFF. CDR3 nucleotides: TGTGCCAGCAGCTTTGGGGGGGAGAACACTGAAGCTTTCTTT.

This clonotype was detected many times. This chain uses TRBV6-1 with TRBJ1-1; 9 positions agree with TRBD1. J was trimmed by 5 bases and V by 5 bases; bases with no gene match: 6. Germline CDR1 MNHNS, CDR2 SASEGT. This CDR3 has 14 amino acids. This chain's CDR3 is CASSTGQGRTEAFF. CDR3 coding DNA: TGTGCCAGCAGTACTGGACAGGGGAGGACTGAAGCTTTCTTT.

This clonotype was seen many times. The V call is TRBV7-9, the J call TRBJ1-1; D may be TRBD1 (5 bases). The CDR3 runs to 15 residues. Trimming cost V 5 bases and J 3 bases, with 16 bases left between them. CDR1 and CDR2 (germline): SEHNR, FQNEAQ (reference sequence). The CDR3: CASSPLNLGHTEAFF. The CDR3 DNA reads TGTGCCAGCAGCCCCCTAAATCTGGGGCACACTGAAGCTTTCTTT. Full variable domain (remainder filled in from reference TRBV7-9 and TRBJ1-1): DTGVSQNPRHKITKRGQNVTFRCDPISEHNRLYWYRQTLGQGPEFLTYFQNEAQLEKSRLLSDRFSAERPKGSFSTLEIQRTEQGDSAMYLCASSPLNLGHTEAFFGQGTRLTVV.

This clonotype was detected many times. The chain employs TRBV7-3 and TRBJ2-5; D is possibly TRBD1 or TRBD2 (5 bases each). Trimming took 8 bases from V and 4 from J, leaving 17 bases between them. Germline V gene sequence: CDR1 SGHTA, CDR2 FQGTGA. The CDR3 has 14 amino acids. The CDR3 DNA sequence: TGTGCCAGCGGGTCGGGACCCCCAGGAGAGACCCAGTACTTC. It yields the protein CASGSGPPGETQYF.

This clonotype was detected ten times or more. The chain uses TRBV28 and TRBJ2-7; 9 positions match TRBD1. Trimming at V came to 1 base and at J to 5 bases, leaving 6 bases not matched to a gene. Germline V gives CDR1 MDHEN, CDR2 SYDVKM. CDR3 length: 15 amino acids. DNA of the CDR3: TGTGCCAGCAGTTTATTAGACAGGGGGGCGAACGAGCAGTACTTC. It codes for CASSLLDRGANEQYF. The full variable domain, rest sourced from reference TRBV28 and TRBJ2-7, is DVKVTQSSRYLVKRTGEKVFLECVQDMDHENMFWYRQDPGLGLRLIYFSYDVKMKEKGDIPEGYSVSREKKERFSLILESASTNQTSMYLCASSLLDRGANEQYFGPGTRLTVT.

This clonotype appeared many times. V and J are TRBV28 and TRBJ2-5; maybe TRBD1 (6 bases). The germline V gene has CDR1 MDHEN and CDR2 SYDVKM. V lost 7 bases to trimming and J lost 5 bases, with 14 bases between them. This CDR3 spans 13 amino acids. The CDR3 reads CASTPGAEETQYF. CDR3 nucleotides: TGTGCCAGCACCCCAGGGGCCGAGGAGACCCAGTACTTC.

This clonotype was seen at least ten times. The rearrangement uses TRBV20-1 and TRBJ1-4, with 7 nucleotides matching TRBD1. The CDR3 contains 14 residues. The J segment lost 8 bases and the V segment lost 5 bases, leaving 11 bases of the junction unmatched. Germline V gene data show CDR1 as DFQATT and CDR2 as SNEGSKA (reference sequence). Here the CDR3 DNA reads TGCAGTGCTCTGCAAGGGGGCACCGTAGAAAAACTGTTTTTT. As protein: CSALQGGTVEKLFF.

This clonotype turned up a few times. This clone may be a read error of a much larger clone one base away. The gene calls are TRBV6-2 or TRBV6-3 and TRBJ2-7; D is uncertain. The CDR3 is made up of 14 amino acids. The V gene lost 2 bases and the J gene lost 1 base, with 9 bases spanning the gap. The V gene's germline CDR1 is MNHEY and CDR2 SVGEGT. This chain's CDR3 is CASSYPSGSYEQYF. The CDR3 DNA is TGTGCCAGCAGTTACCCGTCAGGATCCTACGAGCAGTACTTC.

This clonotype has ten or more counts. This rearrangement joins TRBV5-1 to TRBJ1-2; 9 nucleotides line up with TRBD1. CDR1 and CDR2 from the germline V gene are SGHRS and YFSETQ. The CDR3 is made up of 15 amino acids. Trimming removed 0 bases from V and 4 bases from J; junction bases left unmatched: 4. CDR3 in DNA: TGCGCCAGCAGCTTGGATGGACAGGGGTTCTATGGCTACACCTTC. Protein: CASSLDGQGFYGYTF.

This clonotype was seen just once. The junction shows a germline mismatch at one end, possibly a read error. V and J are TRBV5-1 and TRBJ2-3, with a possible D match to TRBD2 (6 bases). Germline CDR1 is SGHRS and CDR2 is YFSETQ. This CDR3 has 13 amino acids. As DNA, the CDR3 is TGCGCCAGCGGCTTACTAGCTACAGATACGCAGTATTTT. This translates into CASGLLATDTQYF.

The chain employs TRBV10-3 and TRBJ2-7; 8 nucleotides line up with TRBD1. The V and J ends lost 8 bases and 2 bases, in that order; junction bases with no gene match: 11. The length of the CDR3 is 15 residues. Germline CDR1 and CDR2: ENHRY and SYGVKD. As DNA, the CDR3 is TGTGCCATCGGGCAGGCAGGGGGCATTCCCTACGAGCAGTACTTC. Its translation is CAIGQAGGIPYEQYF.

Worth noting for this clonotype: A much larger clonotype is one base distant, so this may be a read error. This chain links TRBV2 with TRBJ1-6; D gene ambiguous. The CDR3 length is 12 residues. Trimming cost V 6 bases and J 9 bases, with 9 bases left between them. The germline V gene has CDR1 SNHLY and CDR2 FYNNEI. The CDR3 nucleotides are TGTGCCAGCAGGAGCTACTTTTCACCCCTCCACTTT. Protein: CASRSYFSPLHF.

This clonotype was recorded at least ten times. As DNA, the CDR3 is TGTGCCAGTAGTATAGGAAGCTTCTATGGCTACACCTTC. Its protein product is CASSIGSFYGYTF. This chain links TRBV19 with TRBJ1-2; D not resolved. The germline V gene has CDR1 LNHDA and CDR2 SQIVND (reference sequence). The CDR3 covers 13 residues. The germline V and J ends were trimmed by 1 base and 4 bases, with 7 bases remaining between them.

There are many counts of this clonotype. This chain links TRBV7-2 with TRBJ1-1; D is perhaps TRBD1 (6 bases). CDR1 and CDR2 (germline): SGHTA, FQGNSA. V shed 2 bases and J shed 6 bases, with 10 bases lying between them. There are 13 residues in the CDR3. CDR3 DNA: TGTGCCAGCAGCTTATTGGGGGCGTCTGAAGCTTTCTTT. Translation gives CASSLLGASEAFF.

This clonotype appeared many times. The chain is built from TRBV2 and TRBJ1-1; D possibly corresponds to TRBD1 (5 bases). Trimming pared 6 bases from V and 1 base from J, leaving 9 bases between. Germline CDR1 and CDR2: SNHLY and FYNNEI. The CDR3 consists of 13 residues. The chain's CDR3 is CASSRERNTEAFF. DNA of the CDR3: TGTGCCAGCAGCAGGGAGCGGAACACTGAAGCTTTCTTT.

This clonotype showed up many times. The V call is TRBV28, the J call TRBJ1-2, with TRBD1 identical over 8 bases. J lost 6 bases, V lost 0 bases, and 6 bases had no gene match. This CDR3 comprises 15 residues. The germline V gene has CDR1 MDHEN and CDR2 SYDVKM. CDR3 coding DNA: TGTGCCAGCAGTTTATGGGGGGACAGGAGCCATGGCTACACCTTC. Protein product: CASSLWGDRSHGYTF.

In this sample, this clonotype turned up many times. The chain recombines TRBV6-2 or TRBV6-3 with TRBJ2-7; no definite D call. Germline V lookup: CDR1 MNHEY, CDR2 SVGEGT. The V end lost 6 bases, the J end lost 1 base, and 10 bases lay between the germline ends. The CDR3 is made up of 13 amino acids. CDR3 region: CASRREGSYEQYF. In DNA, the CDR3 is TGTGCCAGCAGAAGGGAAGGATCCTACGAGCAGTACTTC.

In this sample, this clonotype turned up a few times. The rearrangement joins TRBV10-2 to TRBJ2-2; D is ambiguous. V lost 7 bases and J lost 1, with 7 bases in between. In germline, CDR1 is WSHSY, CDR2 SAAADI. The CDR3 runs 13 residues. In DNA, the CDR3 is TGCGCCAGCACCAGTCTGAACACCGGGGAGCTGTTTTTT. The encoded protein is CASTSLNTGELFF.

This clonotype was counted many times. DNA of the CDR3: TGTGCCAGCAGTGAATACGGGGGAGACGAGACCCAGTACTTC. Its protein is CASSEYGGDETQYF. This rearrangement joins TRBV6-1 to TRBJ2-5, with TRBD2 as a possible D gene (6 bases). V lost 2 bases, J lost 5 bases, and 12 bases lay in between. The CDR3 spans 14 residues. The germline V gene has CDR1 MNHNS and CDR2 SASEGT.

This clonotype was counted ten times or more. The chain employs TRBV5-1 and TRBJ2-7, with 7 positions matching TRBD2. The ends lost 0 bases at V and 0 bases at J; junction bases unmatched: 3. Per germline, CDR1 SGHRS and CDR2 YFSETQ. This CDR3 has 15 amino acids. The CDR3 region has the DNA TGCGCCAGCAGCTTGGCCGCGGGGGACTCCTACGAGCAGTACTTC. Its translation is CASSLAAGDSYEQYF.